The sequence of this T cell receptor beta chain was determined in a study of CD4 T cell repertoires in COVID-19. Some clones are missing from TCRdb's copy, which holds only in-frame ones; the method was immunoSEQ multiplex PCR. The sample includes about 75,000 clones, about 83% of them seen just once. V was pared by 5 bases and J by 5 bases, with 8 bases of the junction left unmatched. Germline V gene data show CDR1 as SGHNT and CDR2 as YYREEE (reference sequence). The CDR3 extends over 15 amino acids. No culture step preceded sequencing of the ex vivo isolated memory T cells. The rearrangement joins TRBV5-4 to TRBJ1-2, with 11 bases aligning to TRBD1. The sequence was collected from a human donor who had COVID-19. Here the sequenced sample was CD4+ T cells from peripheral blood, taken after recovery from COVID-19. The CDR3 DNA is TGTGCCAGCAGGAGGGGGACAGGGGGAGTATATGGCTACACCTTC. Translation: CASRRGTGGVYGYTF.